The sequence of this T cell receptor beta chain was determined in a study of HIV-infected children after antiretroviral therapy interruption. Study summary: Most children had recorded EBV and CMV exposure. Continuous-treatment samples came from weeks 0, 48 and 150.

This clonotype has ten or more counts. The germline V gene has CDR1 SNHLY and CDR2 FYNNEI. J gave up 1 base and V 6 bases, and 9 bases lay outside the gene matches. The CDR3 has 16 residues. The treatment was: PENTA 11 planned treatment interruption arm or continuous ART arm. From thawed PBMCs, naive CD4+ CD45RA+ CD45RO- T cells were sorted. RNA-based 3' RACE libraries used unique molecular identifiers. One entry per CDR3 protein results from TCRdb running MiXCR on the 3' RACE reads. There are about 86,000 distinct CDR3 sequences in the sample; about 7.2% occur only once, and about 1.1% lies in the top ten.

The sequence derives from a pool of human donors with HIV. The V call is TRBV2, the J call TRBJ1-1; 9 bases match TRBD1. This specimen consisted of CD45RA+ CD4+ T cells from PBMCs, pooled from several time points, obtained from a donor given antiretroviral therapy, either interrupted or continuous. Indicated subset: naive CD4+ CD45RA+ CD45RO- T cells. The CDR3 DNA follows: TGTGCCAGCAGACGGACAGGGGAGCTGTGGAACACTGAAGCTTTCTTT. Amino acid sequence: CASRRTGELWNTEAFF. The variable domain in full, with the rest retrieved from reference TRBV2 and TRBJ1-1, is EPEVTQTPSHQVTQMGQEVILRCVPISNHLYFYWYRQILGQKVEFLVSFYNNEISEKSEIFDDQFSVERPDGSNFTLKIRSTKLEDSAMYFCASRRTGELWNTEAFFGQGTRLTVV.